This T cell receptor beta chain was recorded in a study of beta chain features in type 1 diabetes. The wider study: When patients were set against healthy donors, age, gender and cell yields were similar. Broader study findings: The study found moderately but significantly shorter TCRB CDR3s in all four CD4+ subsets of Type 1 diabetes patients. PCR might favor shorter templates, but any such skew would affect patients and controls equally.

Worth noting for this clone: Its specificity is unknown.

Expressed TCRB transcripts were sequenced because the entire RNA isolate underwent reverse transcription. Average reads for naive, central memory and regulatory T cell samples were about 3.57 million. Measured with immunoSEQ multiplex PCR; TCRdb has only the in-frame clones, and not every one. The top ten clones hold 0.015% to 0.02% of a sample with 200,000 to 300,000 clones, approximately 13% of them seen once. Each population that was sorted was more than 95% pure. The sample taken for sequencing was naive CD4+ T cells from blood. The receptor was derived from a man between 25 and 39 years old with type 1 diabetes.

This chain's CDR3 is CSAPVTDTQYF. DNA for the CDR3: TGCAGTGCTCCGGTCACAGATACGCAGTATTTT. The chain recombines TRBV20-1 with TRBJ2-3; D gene uncertain. V lost 5 bases, J lost 2 bases, and 5 bases lay in between. In germline, CDR1 is DFQATT, CDR2 SNEGSKA (reference sequence). This CDR3 has 11 residues.